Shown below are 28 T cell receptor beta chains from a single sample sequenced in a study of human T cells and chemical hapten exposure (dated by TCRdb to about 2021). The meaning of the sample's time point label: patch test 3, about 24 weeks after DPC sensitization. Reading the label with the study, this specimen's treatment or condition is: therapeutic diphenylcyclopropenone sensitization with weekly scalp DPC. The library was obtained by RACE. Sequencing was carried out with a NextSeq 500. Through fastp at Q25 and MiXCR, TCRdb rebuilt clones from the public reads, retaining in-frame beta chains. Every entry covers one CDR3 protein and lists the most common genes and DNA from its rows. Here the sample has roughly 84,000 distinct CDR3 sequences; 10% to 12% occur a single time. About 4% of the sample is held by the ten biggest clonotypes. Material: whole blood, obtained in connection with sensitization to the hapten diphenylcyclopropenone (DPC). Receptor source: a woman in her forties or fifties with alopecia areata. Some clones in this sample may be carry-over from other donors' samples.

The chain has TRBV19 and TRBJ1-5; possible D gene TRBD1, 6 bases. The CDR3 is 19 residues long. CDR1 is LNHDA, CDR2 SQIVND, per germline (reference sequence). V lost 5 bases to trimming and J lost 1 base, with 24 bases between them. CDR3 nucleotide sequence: TGTGCCAGTAGTGGGGGCCCCCGGGCTGGCTTAAGGAGCAATCAGCCCCAGCATTTT. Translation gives CASSGGPRAGLRSNQPQHF.

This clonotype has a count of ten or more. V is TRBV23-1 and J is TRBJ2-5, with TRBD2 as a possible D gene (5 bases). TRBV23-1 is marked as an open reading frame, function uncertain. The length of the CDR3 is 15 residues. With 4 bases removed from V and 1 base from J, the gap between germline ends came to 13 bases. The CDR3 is CASSLRGASQETQYF. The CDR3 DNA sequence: TGCGCCAGCAGTCTTCGGGGAGCGAGCCAAGAGACCCAGTACTTC.

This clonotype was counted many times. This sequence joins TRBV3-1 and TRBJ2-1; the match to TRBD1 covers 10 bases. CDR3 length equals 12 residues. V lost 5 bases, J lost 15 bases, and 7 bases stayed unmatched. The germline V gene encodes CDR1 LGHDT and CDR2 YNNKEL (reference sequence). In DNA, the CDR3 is TGTGCCAGCAGCTCCCGGACAGGGGGTTCGTTCTTC. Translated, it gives CASSSRTGGSFF.

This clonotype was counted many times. This CDR3 is CASSELRPPSEKLFF. The CDR3 DNA follows: TGTGCCAGCAGTGAATTGCGGCCCCCGAGCGAAAAACTGTTTTTT. The V call is TRBV6-1, the J call TRBJ1-4; D is undetermined. V was clipped by 2 bases and J by 8 bases, with 15 bases between them. From germline, CDR1 is MNHNS and CDR2 SASEGT. The CDR3 has 15 amino acids.

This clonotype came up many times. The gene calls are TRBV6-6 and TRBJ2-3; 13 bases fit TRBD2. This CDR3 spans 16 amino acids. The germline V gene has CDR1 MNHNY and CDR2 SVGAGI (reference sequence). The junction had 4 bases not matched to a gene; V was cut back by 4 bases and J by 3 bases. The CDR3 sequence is CASSSRLAGGTDTQYF. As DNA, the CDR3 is TGTGCCAGCAGTTCCCGACTAGCGGGAGGTACAGATACGCAGTATTTT.

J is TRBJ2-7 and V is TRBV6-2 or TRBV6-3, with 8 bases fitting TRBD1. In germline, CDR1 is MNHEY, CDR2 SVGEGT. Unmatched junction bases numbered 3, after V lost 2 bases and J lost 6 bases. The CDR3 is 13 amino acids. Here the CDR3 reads CASSYLTGVEQYF. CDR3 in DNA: TGTGCCAGCAGTTACCTGACAGGGGTCGAGCAGTACTTC.

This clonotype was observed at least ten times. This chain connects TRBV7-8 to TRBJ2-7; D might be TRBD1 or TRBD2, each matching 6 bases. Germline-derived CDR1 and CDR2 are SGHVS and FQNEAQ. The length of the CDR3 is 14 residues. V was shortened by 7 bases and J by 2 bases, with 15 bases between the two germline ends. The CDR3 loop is CASTLAGGPYEQYF. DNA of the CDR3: TGTGCCAGCACCCTGGCCGGGGGCCCCTACGAGCAGTACTTC. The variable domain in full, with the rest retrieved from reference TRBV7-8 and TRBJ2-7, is GAGVSQSPRYKVAKRGQDVALRCDPISGHVSLFWYQQALGQGPEFLTYFQNEAQLDKSGLPSDRFFAERPEGSVSTLKIQRTQQEDSAVYLCASTLAGGPYEQYFGPGTRLTVT.

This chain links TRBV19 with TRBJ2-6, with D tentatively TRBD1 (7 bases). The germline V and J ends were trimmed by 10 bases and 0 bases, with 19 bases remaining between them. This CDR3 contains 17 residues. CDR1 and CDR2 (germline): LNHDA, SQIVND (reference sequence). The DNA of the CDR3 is TGTGCCACGAAGGAGGGGGCGGTACGCTCTGGGGCCAACGTCCTGACTTTC. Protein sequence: CATKEGAVRSGANVLTF.

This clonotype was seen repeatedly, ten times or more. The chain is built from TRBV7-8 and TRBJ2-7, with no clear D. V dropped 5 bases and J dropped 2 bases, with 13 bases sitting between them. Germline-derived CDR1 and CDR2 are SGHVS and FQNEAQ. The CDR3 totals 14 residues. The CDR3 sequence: CASSPTRTPYEQYF. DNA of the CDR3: TGTGCCAGCAGCCCGACTCGGACCCCCTACGAGCAGTACTTC.

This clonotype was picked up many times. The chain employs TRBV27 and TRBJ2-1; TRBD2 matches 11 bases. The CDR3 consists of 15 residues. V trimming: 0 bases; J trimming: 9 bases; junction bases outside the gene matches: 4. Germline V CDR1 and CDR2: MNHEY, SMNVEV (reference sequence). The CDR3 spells CASSLSRLAGGEQFF. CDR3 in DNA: TGTGCCAGCAGTTTATCGAGGCTAGCGGGAGGTGAGCAGTTCTTC.

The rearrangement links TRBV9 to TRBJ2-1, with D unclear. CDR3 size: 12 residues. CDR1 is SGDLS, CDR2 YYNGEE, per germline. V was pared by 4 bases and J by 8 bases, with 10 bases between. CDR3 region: CASSISGDEQFF. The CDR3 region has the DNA TGTGCCAGCAGCATCTCTGGCGATGAGCAGTTCTTC.

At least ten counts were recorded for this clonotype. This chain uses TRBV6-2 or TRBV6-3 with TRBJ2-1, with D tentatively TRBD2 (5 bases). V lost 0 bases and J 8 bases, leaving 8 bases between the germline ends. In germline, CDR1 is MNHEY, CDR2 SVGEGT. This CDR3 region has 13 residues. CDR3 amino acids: CASSYSAGYEQFF. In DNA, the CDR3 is TGTGCCAGCAGTTACTCGGCGGGCTATGAGCAGTTCTTC.

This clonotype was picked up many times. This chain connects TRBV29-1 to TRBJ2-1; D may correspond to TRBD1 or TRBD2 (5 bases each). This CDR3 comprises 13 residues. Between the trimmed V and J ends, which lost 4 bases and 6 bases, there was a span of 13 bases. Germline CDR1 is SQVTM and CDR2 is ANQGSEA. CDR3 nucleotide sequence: TGCAGCGTTGGGGCCGGGACCACCAATGAGCAGTTCTTC. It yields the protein CSVGAGTTNEQFF.

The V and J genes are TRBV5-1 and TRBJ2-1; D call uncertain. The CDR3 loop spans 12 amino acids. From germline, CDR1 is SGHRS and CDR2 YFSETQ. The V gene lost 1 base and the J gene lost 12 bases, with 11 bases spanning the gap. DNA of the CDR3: TGCGCCAGCAGCTTGCCGGGTTTGGGGCAGTTCTTC. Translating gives CASSLPGLGQFF.

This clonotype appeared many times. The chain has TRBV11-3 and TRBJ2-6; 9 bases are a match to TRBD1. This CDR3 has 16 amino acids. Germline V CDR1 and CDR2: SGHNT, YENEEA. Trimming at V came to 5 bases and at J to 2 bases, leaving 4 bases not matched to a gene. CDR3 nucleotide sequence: TGTGCCAGCAGCAAGGACAGGGGAGCTGGGGCCAACGTCCTGACTTTC. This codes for CASSKDRGAGANVLTF. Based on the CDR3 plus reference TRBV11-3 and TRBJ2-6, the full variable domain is EAGVVQSPRYKIIEKKQPVAFWCNPISGHNTLYWYLQNLGQGPELLIRYENEEAVDDSQLPKDRFSAERLKGVDSTLKIQPAELGDSAVYLCASSKDRGAGANVLTFGAGSRLTVL.

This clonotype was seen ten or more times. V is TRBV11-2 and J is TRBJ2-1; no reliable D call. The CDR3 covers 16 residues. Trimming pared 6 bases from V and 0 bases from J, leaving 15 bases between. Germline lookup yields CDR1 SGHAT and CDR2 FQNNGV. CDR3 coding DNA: TGTGCCAGCAGTCATCGCGACCGGATCTCCTACAATGAGCAGTTCTTC. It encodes CASSHRDRISYNEQFF.

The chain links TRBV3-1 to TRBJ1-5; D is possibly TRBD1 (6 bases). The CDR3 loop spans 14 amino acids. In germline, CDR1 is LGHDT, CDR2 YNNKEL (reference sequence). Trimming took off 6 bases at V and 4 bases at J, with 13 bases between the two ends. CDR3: CASSPTGFNQPQHF. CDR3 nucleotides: TGTGCCAGCAGTCCTACAGGGTTTAATCAGCCCCAGCATTTT.

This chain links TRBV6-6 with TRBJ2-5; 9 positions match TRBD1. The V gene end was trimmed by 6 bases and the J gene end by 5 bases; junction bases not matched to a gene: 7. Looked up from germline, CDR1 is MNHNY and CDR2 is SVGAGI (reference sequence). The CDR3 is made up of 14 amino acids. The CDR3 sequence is CASSSQGAAETQYF. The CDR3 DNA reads TGTGCCAGCAGCTCACAGGGGGCGGCTGAGACCCAGTACTTC.

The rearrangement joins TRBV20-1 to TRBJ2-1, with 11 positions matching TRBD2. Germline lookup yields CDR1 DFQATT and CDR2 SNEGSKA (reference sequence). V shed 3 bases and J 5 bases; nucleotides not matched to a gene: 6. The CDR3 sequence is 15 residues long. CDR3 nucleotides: TGCAGTGCTAGCCCTAGCGGGAGGTACAACAATGAGCAGTTCTTC. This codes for CSASPSGRYNNEQFF.

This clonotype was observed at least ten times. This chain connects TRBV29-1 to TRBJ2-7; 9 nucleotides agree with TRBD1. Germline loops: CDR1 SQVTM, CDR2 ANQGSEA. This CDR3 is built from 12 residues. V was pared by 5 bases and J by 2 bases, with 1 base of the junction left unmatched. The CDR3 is CSVRQGAYEQYF. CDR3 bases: TGCAGCGTTAGACAGGGGGCCTACGAGCAGTACTTC.

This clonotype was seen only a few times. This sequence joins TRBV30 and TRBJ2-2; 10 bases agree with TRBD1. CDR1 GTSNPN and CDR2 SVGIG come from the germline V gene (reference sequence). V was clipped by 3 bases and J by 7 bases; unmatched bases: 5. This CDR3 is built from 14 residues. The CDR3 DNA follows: TGTGCCTGGAGCAGGACAGGGGGGTTCGGGGAGCTGTTTTTT. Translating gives CAWSRTGGFGELFF.

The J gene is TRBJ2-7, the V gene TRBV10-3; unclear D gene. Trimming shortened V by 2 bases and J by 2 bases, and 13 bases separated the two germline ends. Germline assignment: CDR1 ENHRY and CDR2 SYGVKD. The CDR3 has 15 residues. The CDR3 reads CAISESTSLTYEQYF. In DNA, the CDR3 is TGTGCCATCAGTGAGAGTACCAGCCTTACCTACGAGCAGTACTTC.

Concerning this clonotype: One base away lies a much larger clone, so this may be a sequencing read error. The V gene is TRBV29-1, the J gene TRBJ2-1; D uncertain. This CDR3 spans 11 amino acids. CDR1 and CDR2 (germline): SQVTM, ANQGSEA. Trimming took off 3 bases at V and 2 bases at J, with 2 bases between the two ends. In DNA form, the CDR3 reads TGCAGCGTTGATACCTACAATGAGCAGTTCTTC. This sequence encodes CSVDTYNEQFF.

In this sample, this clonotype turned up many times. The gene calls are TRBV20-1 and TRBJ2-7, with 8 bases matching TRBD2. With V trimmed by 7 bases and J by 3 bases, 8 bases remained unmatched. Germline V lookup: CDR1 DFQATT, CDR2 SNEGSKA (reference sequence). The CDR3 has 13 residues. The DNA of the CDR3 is TGCAGTGTGGCCGGGCTAGCGGGCTACGAGCAGTACTTC. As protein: CSVAGLAGYEQYF.

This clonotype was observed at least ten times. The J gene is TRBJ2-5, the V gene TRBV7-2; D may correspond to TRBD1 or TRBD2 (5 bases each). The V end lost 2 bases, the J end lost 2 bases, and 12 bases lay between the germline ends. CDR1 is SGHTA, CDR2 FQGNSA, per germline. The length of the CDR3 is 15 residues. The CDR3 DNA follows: TGTGCCAGCAGCTTAATGAGGGGAAATCAAGAGACCCAGTACTTC. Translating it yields CASSLMRGNQETQYF.

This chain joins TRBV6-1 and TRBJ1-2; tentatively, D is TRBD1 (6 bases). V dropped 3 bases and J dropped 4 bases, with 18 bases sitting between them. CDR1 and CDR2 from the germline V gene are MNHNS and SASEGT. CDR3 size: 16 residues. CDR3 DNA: TGTGCCAGCAGTGATGGCGCTAATGGGGGCGGCTATGGCTACACCTTC. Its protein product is CASSDGANGGGYGYTF.

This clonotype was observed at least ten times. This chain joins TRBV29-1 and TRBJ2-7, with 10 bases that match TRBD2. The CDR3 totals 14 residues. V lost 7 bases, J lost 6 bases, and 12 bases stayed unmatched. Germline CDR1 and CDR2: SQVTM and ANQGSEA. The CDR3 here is CSARPAGGPGEQYF. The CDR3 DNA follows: TGCAGCGCCCGGCCAGCGGGAGGGCCGGGCGAGCAGTACTTC.

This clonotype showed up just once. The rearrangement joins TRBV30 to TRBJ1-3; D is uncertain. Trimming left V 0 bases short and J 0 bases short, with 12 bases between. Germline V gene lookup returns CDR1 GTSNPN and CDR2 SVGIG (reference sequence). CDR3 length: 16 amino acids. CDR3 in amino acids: CAWSVRTGYSGNTIYF. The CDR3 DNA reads TGTGCCTGGAGTGTAAGGACGGGTTACTCTGGAAACACCATATATTTT.